The 7 T cell receptor beta chains below were found in one sample sequenced in a study of cytomegalovirus exposure and HLA in healthy donors. The PCR employed 60 Vbeta primers together with 13 Jbeta primers. Method: immunoSEQ multiplex PCR; TCRdb's copy keeps in-frame clones and lacks some. The sample includes fewer than 200,000 clones, about four fifths of them seen just once. Sequencing was performed on PBMCs. These receptors came from a man aged 35-49 years in good health and CMV-seropositive.

The gene calls are TRBV6-1 and TRBJ2-1; TRBD2 aligns across 11 bases. Germline trimming cut 1 base from V and 7 bases from J; bases unmatched to any gene: 0. Germline CDR1 reads MNHNS; CDR2 reads SASEGT. This CDR3 region has 14 residues. The CDR3 sequence: CASSEGTSGNEQFF. CDR3 bases: TGTGCCAGCAGTGAAGGGACTAGCGGGAATGAGCAGTTCTTC.

As concerns this clone: In the same sample, other DNA sequences code for this CDR3. The chain has TRBV28 and TRBJ2-5; D is undetermined. The CDR3 contains 13 residues. Germline-derived CDR1 and CDR2 are MDHEN and SYDVKM. With 6 bases removed from V and 5 bases from J, the gap between germline ends came to 13 bases. In DNA form, the CDR3 reads TGTGCCAGCAGCCCACAGATAAGGGAGACCCAGTACTTC. Residues: CASSPQIRETQYF. The complete variable domain, with remaining parts taken from reference TRBV28 and TRBJ2-5, reads DVKVTQSSRYLVKRTGEKVFLECVQDMDHENMFWYRQDPGLGLRLIYFSYDVKMKEKGDIPEGYSVSREKKERFSLILESASTNQTSMYLCASSPQIRETQYFGPGTRLLVL.

The sample holds a few counts of this clone. The chain combines TRBV4-2 with TRBJ2-2; possible D gene TRBD1, 5 bases. This CDR3 has 14 amino acids. The V gene lost 2 bases and the J gene lost 2 bases, with 6 bases spanning the gap. CDR1 is LGHNA, CDR2 YNFKEQ, per germline. In DNA form, the CDR3 reads TGTGCCAGCAGCCAACAGGGCAACACCGGGGAGCTGTTTTTT. This sequence encodes CASSQQGNTGELFF.

The chain couples TRBV27 to TRBJ2-1, with 9 positions matching TRBD1. The CDR3 contains 18 residues. Germline lookup yields CDR1 MNHEY and CDR2 SMNVEV (reference sequence). V was pared by 1 base and J by 9 bases, with 16 bases of the junction left unmatched. Here the CDR3 reads CASSLFAIPGTGPPEQFF. In DNA form, the CDR3 reads TGTGCCAGCAGTTTATTCGCCATCCCCGGGACAGGGCCTCCTGAGCAGTTCTTC.

The rearrangement joins TRBV6-5 to TRBJ1-2; D is ambiguous. Germline V gives CDR1 MNHEY, CDR2 SVGAGI. V dropped 1 base and J dropped 6 bases, with 9 bases sitting between them. This CDR3 region has 13 residues. The CDR3 coding sequence is TGTGCCAGCAGTTACTGGGGAGTTGATGGCTACACCTTC. It translates to CASSYWGVDGYTF.

J is TRBJ1-1 and V is TRBV29-1; no firm D call. V was trimmed by 2 bases and J by 2 bases, leaving 15 bases between them. The CDR3 is made up of 15 amino acids. Germline-derived CDR1 and CDR2 are SQVTM and ANQGSEA. The CDR3 is CSVEFHLNRNTEAFF. The DNA for the CDR3 is TGCAGCGTTGAATTTCATCTGAACAGAAACACTGAAGCTTTCTTT.

The CDR3 nucleotides read TGCAGCGCTCTTCTAGCGGGAGAGTACCAAGAGACCCAGTACTTC. Translated, it gives CSALLAGEYQETQYF. The chain has TRBV29-1 and TRBJ2-5, with 10 nucleotides matching TRBD2. In germline, CDR1 is SQVTM, CDR2 ANQGSEA. Trimming took 7 bases from V and 0 from J; bases not matched to a gene: 8. The CDR3 is made up of 15 amino acids.